This T cell receptor beta chain was captured in a study of T cells after yellow fever vaccination. Broader study findings: Weaker, the secondary response had a peak occurring faster, on day 5 versus 15.

This clonotype has a handful of counts. What it binds is unknown. The CDR3 is 14 residues long. Germline V gene sequence: CDR1 LNHDA, CDR2 SQIVND (reference sequence). V was clipped by 6 bases and J by 2 bases, with 13 bases between them. Each CDR3 protein gets one entry after TCRdb re-called the 5' RACE reads with MiXCR. The table includes about 50,000 distinct CDR3 sequences, 7.4% detected once. The genes are TRBV19 and TRBJ2-5; no clear D. Material: CD8+ T cells sorted from PBMCs, obtained around 14 days after the first yellow fever vaccination. The receptor was derived from a man younger than 35 who received the YFV17D yellow fever vaccine. This CDR3 is CASRESSPQETQYF. As DNA, the CDR3 is TGTGCCAGTAGGGAGAGCAGTCCTCAAGAGACCCAGTACTTC.